These 17 T cell receptor beta chains originate from one sample sequenced in a study of T cells in Graves' hyperthyroidism and ophthalmopathy. Regions amplified from RNA transcripts were the TCR beta CDR3 regions. TCR CDR3 regions were first amplified by RT-PCR with HTBI primers. TCRdb called the multiplex PCR reads again in MiXCR, with one record for every CDR3 protein. The sample lists 340,000 or so distinct CDR3 sequences; roughly 21% were seen once. Sequenced sample: blood. The receptors stem from a woman in her forties or fifties with Graves' hyperthyroidism.

The chain joins TRBV20-1 to TRBJ2-7; the match to TRBD1 covers 12 bases. Germline-derived CDR1 and CDR2 are DFQATT and SNEGSKA (reference sequence). The CDR3 is 15 residues long. With 6 bases clipped from V and 6 bases from J, the junction kept 12 bases outside the gene matches. The CDR3: CSAYNRDRGHGEQYF. CDR3 coding DNA: TGCAGTGCCTACAACCGGGACAGGGGGCATGGCGAGCAGTACTTC.

This clonotype has only one observation. This chain uses TRBV4-1 with TRBJ2-2; D gene ambiguous. Per the germline V gene, CDR1 is MGHRA and CDR2 is YSYEKL. This CDR3 has 16 residues. The germline V and J ends were trimmed by 0 bases and 0 bases, with 8 bases remaining between them. Here the CDR3 reads CASSQERSANTGELFF. Here the CDR3 DNA reads TGCGCCAGCAGCCAAGAGAGATCGGCGAACACCGGGGAGCTGTTTTTT.

This clonotype appeared many times. The V and J genes are TRBV5-5 and TRBJ2-7; no firm D call. V was cut by 0 bases and J by 0 bases, with 7 bases left in between. CDR1 and CDR2 from the germline V gene are SGHKS and YYEKEE (reference sequence). CDR3 length equals 14 residues. The CDR3 is CASSLARYSYEQYF. The CDR3 bases are TGTGCCAGCAGCTTGGCCAGGTACTCCTACGAGCAGTACTTC.

This clonotype was observed many times. This chain uses TRBV28 with TRBJ2-7, with 10 bases that match TRBD1. The CDR3 consists of 15 residues. The germline V gene has CDR1 MDHEN and CDR2 SYDVKM. J was trimmed by 5 bases and V by 6 bases; bases with no gene match: 10. CDR3 region: CASRRRGQGPNEQYF. The CDR3 DNA is TGTGCCAGCAGGCGAAGGGGACAGGGGCCGAACGAGCAGTACTTC.

With regard to this clonotype: A much larger clone differs by one base, so this may be a read error. The V and J genes are TRBV11-2 and TRBJ2-1; the match to TRBD1 covers 8 bases. Germline CDR1 SGHAT, CDR2 FQNNGV. CDR3 length: 13 amino acids. The trim removed 3 bases at V and 8 bases at J, leaving 3 bases unmatched. The CDR3 is CASSFYRGDEQFF. CDR3 DNA: TGTGCCAGCAGCTTTTACAGGGGGGATGAGCAGTTCTTC.

V gene TRBV29-1 combines with J gene TRBJ2-1; no clear D. CDR3 size: 11 residues. Looked up from germline, CDR1 is SQVTM and CDR2 is ANQGSEA. V lost 4 bases and J 3 bases, leaving 4 bases between the germline ends. CDR3: CSVVNYNEQFF. The CDR3 bases are TGCAGCGTTGTGAACTACAATGAGCAGTTCTTC.

With regard to this clonotype: A much larger clonotype is one base distant, so this may be a read error. The chain has TRBV2 and TRBJ1-1; the match to TRBD1 covers 7 bases. V lost 5 bases to trimming and J lost 5 bases; unmatched junction nucleotides: 2. Germline V gene sequence: CDR1 SNHLY, CDR2 FYNNEI. The CDR3 runs to 12 residues. The chain's CDR3 is CASSRTGTEAFF. DNA for the CDR3: TGTGCCAGCAGTCGGACAGGAACTGAAGCTTTCTTT.

This clonotype came up many times. The V call is TRBV11-2, the J call TRBJ2-1, with 12 nucleotides matching TRBD2. Germline CDR1 reads SGHAT; CDR2 reads FQNNGV. The CDR3 has 16 amino acids. Germline trimming cut 5 bases from V and 4 bases from J; bases unmatched to any gene: 6. The CDR3 bases are TGTGCCAGCAGCAATTCCGGACTAGCGGGATACAATGAGCAGTTCTTC. It yields the protein CASSNSGLAGYNEQFF.

The chain uses TRBV12-3 or TRBV12-4 and TRBJ2-1; 9 nucleotides match TRBD2. The V segment lost 5 bases and the J segment 2 bases; nucleotides outside the gene matches: 10. CDR3 length equals 17 residues. CDR3 nucleotides: TGTGCCAGCAGTGGATCCGAGCGGGAGGATCCCTACAATGAGCAGTTCTTC. This gives the protein CASSGSEREDPYNEQFF.

The CDR3 coding sequence is TGTGCCAGCAGACGGGAGACAACGTCGGTCACCGGGGAGCTGTTTTTT. Translating it yields CASRRETTSVTGELFF. The rearrangement joins TRBV6-1 to TRBJ2-2; a possible D gene is TRBD2 (6 bases). The germline V gene has CDR1 MNHNS and CDR2 SASEGT. CDR3 size: 16 residues. V was pared by 6 bases and J by 4 bases, with 18 bases between.

In this sample, this clonotype turned up many times. The V call is TRBV28, the J call TRBJ1-5, with D perhaps TRBD1 (5 bases). The CDR3 consists of 13 residues. With 7 bases removed from V and 5 bases from J, the gap between germline ends came to 12 bases. Germline lookup yields CDR1 MDHEN and CDR2 SYDVKM. The CDR3 loop is CASTPPGDQPQHF. CDR3 DNA sequence: TGTGCCAGCACCCCGCCGGGGGATCAGCCCCAGCATTTT.

The V gene is TRBV6-2 or TRBV6-3, the J gene TRBJ2-6; TRBD2 matches at 8 bases. This CDR3 is 15 amino acids long. In germline, CDR1 is MNHEY, CDR2 SVGEGT. The CDR3 DNA follows: TGTGCTACAGACGCCGGGGGGGGTGGGGCCAACGTCCTGACTTTC. It is translated as CATDAGGGGANVLTF.

There are a few counts of this clonotype. The V call is TRBV28, the J call TRBJ2-5; D perhaps matches TRBD2 (5 bases). Looked up from germline, CDR1 is MDHEN and CDR2 is SYDVKM. The CDR3 extends over 12 amino acids. Trimming stripped 4 bases from V and 7 bases from J, with 10 bases between. The CDR3 protein is CASSSGVRTQYF. As DNA, the CDR3 is TGTGCCAGCAGTTCCGGGGTCAGGACCCAGTACTTC.

CDR3 amino acids: CATSYGTNADTQYF. Here the CDR3 DNA reads TGTGCCACCAGTTACGGGACTAACGCAGATACGCAGTATTTT. The chain carries TRBV24-1 and TRBJ2-3; TRBD2 agrees at 7 bases. V shed 6 bases and J 4 bases; nucleotides not matched to a gene: 6. Germline values: CDR1 KGHDR, CDR2 SFDVKD. This CDR3 spans 14 amino acids.

This clonotype was counted ten times or more. This rearrangement joins TRBV20-1 to TRBJ2-1, with 13 positions matching TRBD2. Germline CDR1 is DFQATT and CDR2 is SNEGSKA (reference sequence). The length of the CDR3 is 14 residues. V trimming: 3 bases; J trimming: 8 bases; junction bases outside the gene matches: 4. CDR3 amino acids: CSARGTSGIDEQFF. CDR3 in DNA: TGCAGTGCTAGGGGGACTAGCGGGATCGATGAGCAGTTCTTC.

The chain links TRBV28 to TRBJ2-7, with 10 nucleotides matching TRBD2. V dropped 3 bases and J dropped 5; count of bases not matched to a gene: 7. This CDR3 has 15 amino acids. Looked up from germline, CDR1 is MDHEN and CDR2 is SYDVKM. CDR3 region: CASSFGGLAADEQYF. CDR3 in DNA: TGTGCCAGCAGTTTCGGAGGACTAGCGGCGGACGAGCAGTACTTC.

This clonotype was counted at least ten times. This chain connects TRBV30 to TRBJ2-7; possibly TRBD2 for D (5 bases). The CDR3 length is 13 residues. Trimming left V 4 bases short and J 3 bases short, with 13 bases between. Germline lookup yields CDR1 GTSNPN and CDR2 SVGIG (reference sequence). CDR3 sequence: CAWTRSGLYEQYF. CDR3 coding DNA: TGTGCCTGGACTCGGAGCGGCCTCTACGAGCAGTACTTC.